Presented here are 18 T cell receptor beta chains from one specimen sequenced in a study of shared clonotypes between healthy human individuals. The repertoire was sequenced with immunoSEQ multiplex PCR; TCRdb's copy has only in-frame clones and lacks some. The sample shows about 680,000 clones, approximately 74% of them seen only once. Sequencing input: memory CD4+ T cells sorted from blood. Stated subset: CD45RA-negative fraction. The source is a woman in her thirties in good health.

The chain joins TRBV28 to TRBJ1-2; tentatively, D is TRBD1 (5 bases). Germline V gives CDR1 MDHEN, CDR2 SYDVKM. There are 15 residues in the CDR3. The V end was cut by 6 bases, the J end by 7 bases, with 21 bases between. CDR3 sequence reads: CASRDPLAGLGGYTF. The CDR3 coding sequence is TGTGCCAGCAGAGACCCCTTGGCAGGGCTGGGTGGCTACACCTTC.

CDR3: CASSLLGVAGNTIYF. The CDR3 DNA sequence: TGTGCCAGCAGTTTATTAGGGGTTGCTGGAAACACCATATATTTT. The chain carries TRBV27 and TRBJ1-3; D is possibly TRBD1 (5 bases). This CDR3 has 15 residues. CDR1 MNHEY and CDR2 SMNVEV come from the germline V gene (reference sequence). Between the trimmed V and J ends, which lost 1 base and 2 bases, there was a span of 9 bases.

V and J are TRBV5-1 and TRBJ1-1; D is possibly TRBD1 (5 bases). The V gene lost 5 bases and the J gene lost 0 bases, with 17 bases spanning the gap. Germline V lookup: CDR1 SGHRS, CDR2 YFSETQ. This CDR3 contains 16 residues. The DNA for the CDR3 is TGCGCCAGCAGTCCGGGGGACGCAGGGATGAACACTGAAGCTTTCTTT. This codes for CASSPGDAGMNTEAFF.

The chain uses TRBV19 and TRBJ2-1; a weak D match, TRBD2 (5 bases). V was cut by 6 bases and J by 9 bases, with 18 bases left in between. The length of the CDR3 is 14 residues. Germline V gene sequence: CDR1 LNHDA, CDR2 SQIVND (reference sequence). CDR3 loop: CASSPSRSRGEQFF. The CDR3 coding sequence is TGTGCCAGTAGCCCCTCCCGGTCCCGGGGTGAGCAGTTCTTC.

The chain joins TRBV5-6 to TRBJ2-2; the D is unclear. Germline loops: CDR1 SGHDT, CDR2 YYEEEE. This CDR3 contains 13 residues. V was cut by 4 bases and J by 7 bases, with 11 bases left in between. The DNA for the CDR3 is TGTGCCAGCAGCCCCATTATCGACGGGGAGCTGTTTTTT. Protein: CASSPIIDGELFF.

The chain employs TRBV19 and TRBJ2-5, with a weak D call TRBD1 (6 bases). Germline CDR1 is LNHDA and CDR2 is SQIVND (reference sequence). This CDR3 is built from 13 residues. Between the trimmed V and J ends, which lost 6 bases and 2 bases, there was a span of 10 bases. CDR3 loop: CASRKGEQETQYF. For the CDR3, the DNA is TGTGCCAGTAGGAAGGGGGAACAAGAGACCCAGTACTTC. Drawing the rest from reference TRBV19 and TRBJ2-5, the complete variable domain is DGGITQSPKYLFRKEGQNVTLSCEQNLNHDAMYWYRQDPGQGLRLIYYSQIVNDFQKGDIAEGYSVSREKKESFPLTVTSAQKNPTAFYLCASRKGEQETQYFGPGTRLLVL.

This chain uses TRBV19 with TRBJ2-5, with D perhaps assigned TRBD1 or TRBD2 (6 bases each). Per the germline V gene, CDR1 is LNHDA and CDR2 is SQIVND (reference sequence). The CDR3 has 14 amino acids. Trimming took 6 bases from V and 5 from J, leaving 16 bases between them. The CDR3 bases are TGTGCCAGTAGCTCGAGGTTAGGGGGGGAGACCCAGTACTTC. Residues: CASSSRLGGETQYF.

This rearrangement joins TRBV11-2 to TRBJ2-3; the D is unclear. The CDR3 length is 14 residues. Germline V gives CDR1 SGHAT, CDR2 FQNNGV. Trimming cost V 5 bases and J 2 bases, with 11 bases left between them. The CDR3 protein is CASSQTSHTDTQYF. For the CDR3, the DNA is TGTGCCAGCAGCCAAACCTCACACACAGATACGCAGTATTTT. The full variable domain, in which reference TRBV11-2 and TRBJ2-3 provide the parts outside the CDR3, is EAGVAQSPRYKIIEKRQSVAFWCNPISGHATLYWYQQILGQGPKLLIQFQNNGVVDDSQLPKDRFSAERLKGVDSTLKIQPAKLEDSAVYLCASSQTSHTDTQYFGPGTRLTVL.

This sequence joins TRBV18 and TRBJ1-1; weak D call: TRBD1 (5 bases). Germline V lookup: CDR1 KGHSH, CDR2 LQKENI. V shed 3 bases and J shed 4 bases, with 21 bases lying between them. There are 17 residues in the CDR3. The CDR3 bases are TGTGCCAGCTCACCGCTGGGGACCGAAGGGCGGAGCACTGAAGCTTTCTTT. Translation: CASSPLGTEGRSTEAFF.

This chain links TRBV30 with TRBJ2-3; 11 bases map to TRBD2. From germline, CDR1 is GTSNPN and CDR2 SVGIG (reference sequence). V trimming: 0 bases; J trimming: 3 bases; junction bases outside the gene matches: 11. CDR3 length: 18 amino acids. Written as DNA, the CDR3 is TGTGCCTGGAGTGTACTGCTAGCGGGAGGTTTTGGTACAGATACGCAGTATTTT. It encodes CAWSVLLAGGFGTDTQYF.

This clone appeared a few times. The gene calls are TRBV10-1 and TRBJ2-3, with 12 positions matching TRBD2. The CDR3 runs to 15 residues. Looked up from germline, CDR1 is WNHNN and CDR2 is SYGVQD (reference sequence). Trimming took 3 bases from V and 5 from J; bases not matched to a gene: 3. This CDR3 reads CASSDAGLAGDTQYF. CDR3 nucleotide sequence: TGCGCCAGCAGTGATGCGGGACTAGCGGGAGATACGCAGTATTTT.

The chain employs TRBV19 and TRBJ2-2, with TRBD1 as a possible D gene (5 bases). CDR1 is LNHDA, CDR2 SQIVND, per germline (reference sequence). CDR3 length equals 15 residues. V lost 3 bases, J lost 0 bases, and 8 bases lay in between. The CDR3 DNA sequence: TGTGCCAGTAGTATCAAGGGGACGAACACCGGGGAGCTGTTTTTT. Protein product: CASSIKGTNTGELFF.

CDR3: CASSLGGEKGGEQYF. CDR3 DNA sequence: TGTGCCAGCAGCTTAGGTGGGGAGAAAGGGGGCGAGCAGTACTTC. The genes are TRBV7-6 and TRBJ2-7, with TRBD1 as a possible D gene (6 bases). V gave up 1 base and J gave up 6 bases, with 16 bases separating them. CDR3 length equals 15 residues. Per germline, CDR1 SGHVS and CDR2 FNYEAQ.

The chain is built from TRBV10-3 and TRBJ2-7; 9 nucleotides agree with TRBD1. The germline V gene encodes CDR1 ENHRY and CDR2 SYGVKD. V trimming: 10 bases; J trimming: 5 bases; junction bases outside the gene matches: 12. The CDR3 consists of 14 residues. DNA for the CDR3: TGTGCCACCGAGAGGGGGGACAGGGTTGACGAGCAGTACTTC. This gives the protein CATERGDRVDEQYF.

The chain employs TRBV14 and TRBJ2-2; TRBD2 matches at 7 bases. The CDR3 contains 15 residues. Unmatched junction bases numbered 7, after V lost 3 bases and J lost 6 bases. CDR1 is SGHDN, CDR2 FVKESK, per germline. Here the CDR3 DNA reads TGTGCCAGCAGCCAGTTGACTAGCCGGTCCGGGGAGCTGTTTTTT. Translation: CASSQLTSRSGELFF. Using reference TRBV14 and TRBJ2-2 for the parts outside the CDR3, the full variable domain is EAGVTQFPSHSVIEKGQTVTLRCDPISGHDNLYWYRRVMGKEIKFLLHFVKESKQDESGMPNNRFLAERTGGTYSTLKVQPAELEDSGVYFCASSQLTSRSGELFFGEGSRLTVL.

V and J are TRBV7-9 and TRBJ2-3, with a tentative D call TRBD1 (6 bases). Trimming left V 4 bases short and J 1 base short, with 9 bases between. The CDR3 length is 14 residues. Per the germline V gene, CDR1 is SEHNR and CDR2 is FQNEAQ (reference sequence). The CDR3 region is CASSSNRGTDTQYF. The CDR3 DNA reads TGTGCCAGCAGCTCAAACAGGGGCACAGATACGCAGTATTTT.

The chain recombines TRBV18 with TRBJ2-2, with D perhaps matching TRBD1 or TRBD2 (5 bases each). V gave up 6 bases and J gave up 2 bases, with 16 bases separating them. Germline loops: CDR1 KGHSH, CDR2 LQKENI. This CDR3 has 16 residues. The CDR3 DNA sequence: TGTGCCAGCTCGCCCTCACGGGGCATAAACACCGGGGAGCTGTTTTTT. This codes for CASSPSRGINTGELFF. Combining the CDR3 with reference TRBV18 and TRBJ2-2 gives the whole variable domain NAGVMQNPRHLVRRRGQEARLRCSPMKGHSHVYWYRQLPEEGLKFMVYLQKENIIDESGMPKERFSAEFPKEGPSILRIQQVVRGDSAAYFCASSPSRGINTGELFFGEGSRLTVL.

The chain couples TRBV4-1 to TRBJ2-1, with no clear D. Germline V lookup: CDR1 MGHRA, CDR2 YSYEKL. The CDR3 has 15 residues. Trimming stripped 0 bases from V and 10 bases from J, with 16 bases between. In DNA, the CDR3 is TGCGCCAGCAGCCAAGATTTTCGGCTCCATAGGGAGCAGTTCTTC. Translation gives CASSQDFRLHREQFF.